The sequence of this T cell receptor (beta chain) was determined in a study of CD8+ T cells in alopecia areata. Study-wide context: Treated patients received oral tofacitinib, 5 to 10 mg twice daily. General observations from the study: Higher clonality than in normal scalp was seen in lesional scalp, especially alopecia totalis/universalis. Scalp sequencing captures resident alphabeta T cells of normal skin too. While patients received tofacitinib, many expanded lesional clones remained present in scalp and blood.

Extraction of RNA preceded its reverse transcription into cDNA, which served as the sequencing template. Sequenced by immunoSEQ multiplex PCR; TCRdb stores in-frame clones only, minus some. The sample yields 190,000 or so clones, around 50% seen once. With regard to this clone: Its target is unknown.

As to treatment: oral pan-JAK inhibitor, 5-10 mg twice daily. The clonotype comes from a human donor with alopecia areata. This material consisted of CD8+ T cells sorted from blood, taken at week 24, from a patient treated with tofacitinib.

CDR3 in DNA: TGTGCCAGCAGCGCGCCCCCACTAGCGGATCAAGAGACCCAGTACTTC. It specifies CASSAPPLADQETQYF. This chain connects TRBV7-9 to TRBJ2-5; 8 nucleotides match TRBD2. Germline CDR1 SEHNR, CDR2 FQNEAQ (reference sequence). The ends lost 5 bases at V and 2 bases at J; junction bases unmatched: 10. The CDR3 contains 16 residues.